These 13 T cell receptor beta chains originate from one sample sequenced in a study of T-cell reconstitution after alpha-beta-depleted transplantation in children (TCRdb year 2016). Libraries were constructed by PCR. The reads were generated on an Illumina HiSeq 2500. TCR library preparation used molecular barcoding, with unique molecular identifiers applied to normalize quantification of the TCRbeta repertoire. TCRdb's own reprocessing of the public reads used fastp at Q25 and MiXCR and kept productive beta chains. Identical CDR3 proteins give one entry, which carries the most common genes and DNA. Present in this sample are a few hundred thousand distinct CDR3 sequences, over 9% of which were seen just once. The top ten hold approximately 7.6% of the sample. The treatment or condition label, read with the paper, signifies: allogeneic hematopoietic cell transplantation with graft depleted of TCRalphabeta T cells and CD19 B cells.

The input for sequencing was PBMCs, taken before TCRalphabeta/CD19-depleted stem cell transplant. The receptors come from a boy under two years old with acute myeloid leukemia, due to receive a stem cell transplant.

On this clonotype itself: A much more abundant neighbour one base away suggests this may be a read error. The chain combines TRBV20-1 with TRBJ2-3, with no clear D. The CDR3 runs 11 residues. The V end was cut by 3 bases, the J end by 2 bases, with 3 bases between. Germline lookup yields CDR1 DFQATT and CDR2 SNEGSKA (reference sequence). In DNA, the CDR3 is TGCAGTGCTAGCACCACAGATACGCAGTATTTT. This translates into CSASTTDTQYF.

The chain carries TRBV27 and TRBJ2-1; 8 bases line up with TRBD2. J gave up 4 bases and V 7 bases, and 12 bases lay outside the gene matches. Germline CDR1 MNHEY, CDR2 SMNVEV (reference sequence). This CDR3 is built from 16 residues. The CDR3 DNA reads as TGTGCCAGCATGAGCGGGAGCGCTAGACCTTACAATGAGCAGTTCTTC. Amino acids: CASMSGSARPYNEQFF.

The sample holds many counts of this clonotype. V usage is TRBV29-1 and J usage is TRBJ2-1, with D possibly being TRBD1 (5 bases). CDR3 length equals 14 residues. Trimming stripped 6 bases from V and 1 base from J, with 13 bases between. The V gene's germline CDR1 is SQVTM and CDR2 ANQGSEA. The CDR3 sequence is CSVRTSGSYNEQFF. CDR3 sequence (DNA): TGCAGCGTCAGGACATCTGGTTCCTACAATGAGCAGTTCTTC.

V gene TRBV6-1 combines with J gene TRBJ2-1; 8 bases line up with TRBD2. The CDR3 totals 18 residues. Germline trimming cut 4 bases from V and 1 base from J; bases unmatched to any gene: 12. Per germline, CDR1 MNHNS and CDR2 SASEGT. The CDR3 DNA reads as TGTGCCAGCAGTGCGGTGGTAGCGGGACCGACTTCCTACAATGAGCAGTTCTTC. Protein sequence: CASSAVVAGPTSYNEQFF.

This clonotype was seen many times. The chain joins TRBV29-1 to TRBJ1-2; D not certain. CDR1 is SQVTM and CDR2 is ANQGSEA in the germline V gene. The CDR3 has 9 residues. V lost 7 bases, J lost 3 bases, and 3 bases lay in between. The CDR3 DNA reads TGCAGCGATGACTATGGCTACACCTTC. Its protein is CSDDYGYTF.

This clonotype was recorded many times. The rearrangement uses TRBV5-1 and TRBJ2-1; TRBD1 matches 9 bases. CDR1 SGHRS and CDR2 YFSETQ come from the germline V gene. The CDR3 consists of 17 residues. V gave up 4 bases and J gave up 9 bases; unmatched junction bases: 17. The CDR3 DNA reads TGCGCCAGCAGCCCGATCGGACAGGGGTTTGCAATTGGTGAGCAGTTCTTC. It encodes CASSPIGQGFAIGEQFF.

This clonotype was picked up a small number of times. The gene calls are TRBV9 and TRBJ1-1, with D possibly matching TRBD1 (6 bases). V was shortened by 6 bases and J by 4 bases, with 13 bases between the two germline ends. CDR3 length equals 13 residues. CDR1 and CDR2 from the germline V gene are SGDLS and YYNGEE. CDR3 DNA: TGTGCCAGCACCAGGGGAAGGGGCACTGAAGCTTTCTTT. Amino acids: CASTRGRGTEAFF.

Regarding this clonotype: An end of the junction differs from the germline gene, which may be a read error. V gene TRBV4-2 combines with J gene TRBJ1-2; D unclear. The CDR3 is made up of 14 amino acids. The V gene's germline CDR1 is LGHNA and CDR2 YNFKEQ. The CDR3 is CARSPGILYSGYTF. CDR3 coding DNA: TGTGCCAGGAGCCCCGGGATCCTCTATTCGGGCTACACCTTC.

This clonotype has ten or more counts. The gene calls are TRBV20-1 and TRBJ1-1, with D perhaps TRBD1 (5 bases). Germline assignment: CDR1 DFQATT and CDR2 SNEGSKA (reference sequence). V gave up 5 bases and J gave up 4 bases, with 17 bases separating them. The CDR3 runs 14 residues. As DNA, the CDR3 is TGCAGTGCTCGAGCCCCGGGGGAGGGCACTGAAGCTTTCTTT. It yields the protein CSARAPGEGTEAFF.

At least ten counts were recorded for this clonotype. J is TRBJ2-5 and V is TRBV24-1; D ambiguous. V dropped 0 bases and J dropped 4 bases, with 2 bases sitting between them. The CDR3 runs to 12 residues. Germline lookup yields CDR1 KGHDR and CDR2 SFDVKD. Written as DNA, the CDR3 is TGTGCCACCAGTGATTTGACAGAGACCCAGTACTTC. Protein sequence: CATSDLTETQYF.

Of note for this clonotype: This CDR3 fails to terminate in the conserved phenylalanine or tryptophan, so it likely reflects a read error. J is TRBJ2-7 and V is TRBV10-3; perhaps TRBD2 as D (6 bases). V was pared by 2 bases and J by 4 bases, with 21 bases between. The CDR3 loop spans 17 amino acids. The germline CDR1 and CDR2 sequences are ENHRY and SYGVKD. This chain's CDR3 is CAISEAVGLAMDYEQYL. The CDR3, as DNA: TGTGCCATCAGTGAGGCGGTGGGGCTAGCGATGGATTACGAGCAGTACCTC.

The chain has TRBV5-1 and TRBJ2-4; 13 positions agree with TRBD2. The CDR3 is 15 amino acids. CDR1 SGHRS and CDR2 YFSETQ come from the germline V gene. V shed 1 base and J 8 bases; nucleotides not matched to a gene: 3. The CDR3: CASSLTSGRADIQYF. For the CDR3, the DNA is TGCGCCAGCAGCTTGACTAGCGGGAGGGCCGACATTCAGTACTTC.

V and J are TRBV30 and TRBJ2-1; no clear D gene. The germline V and J ends were trimmed by 4 bases and 7 bases, with 20 bases remaining between them. This CDR3 is 15 amino acids long. The V gene's germline CDR1 is GTSNPN and CDR2 SVGIG (reference sequence). CDR3 sequence (DNA): TGTGCCTGGAAAAAGGGTCATCCAATGAATAATGAGCAGTTCTTC. It encodes CAWKKGHPMNNEQFF.